The entry below describes one T cell receptor beta chain. Its antigen is still unknown. Germline CDR1 MNHEY, CDR2 SVGAGI. This CDR3 has 15 residues. V shed 7 bases, J shed 3 bases, and the junction held 10 bases outside the gene matches. This sample is drawn from a study of cytomegalovirus exposure and HLA in healthy donors. Study findings and constraints: The analysis excluded some indistinguishable V segments, including TRBV6-2 and TRBV6-3.

Primers: 60 Vbeta forward and 13 Jbeta reverse. Profiled with immunoSEQ multiplex PCR; TCRdb holds only in-frame clones, not every one. The sample lists under 150,000 clones; approximately 78% were seen once. The chain uses TRBV6-5 and TRBJ2-5, with 8 bases matching TRBD1. The receptor was derived from a woman aged 40 to 55 in good health and CMV-seropositive. The sample was PBMCs. The DNA for the CDR3 is TGTGCCAGCACCCCCGGCAGGGGGCTGAAAGAGACCCAGTACTTC. Amino acid sequence: CASTPGRGLKETQYF.